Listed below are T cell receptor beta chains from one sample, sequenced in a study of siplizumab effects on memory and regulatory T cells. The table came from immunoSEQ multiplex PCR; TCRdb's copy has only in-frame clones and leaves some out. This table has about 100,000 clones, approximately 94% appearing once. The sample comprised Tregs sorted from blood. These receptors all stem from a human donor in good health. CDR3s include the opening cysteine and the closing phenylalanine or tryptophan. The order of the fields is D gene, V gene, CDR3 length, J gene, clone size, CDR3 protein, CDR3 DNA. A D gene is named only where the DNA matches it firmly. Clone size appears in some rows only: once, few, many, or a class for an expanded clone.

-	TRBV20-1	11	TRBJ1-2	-	CSATGSYGYTF	TGCAGTGCTACCGGGAGCTATGGCTACACCTTC
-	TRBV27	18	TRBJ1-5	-	CASSLLRSTGASNQPQHF	TGTGCCAGCAGTTTACTCCGCTCGACAGGAGCTAGCAATCAGCCCCAGCATTTT
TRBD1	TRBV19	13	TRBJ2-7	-	CASSYRGSYEQYF	TGTGCCAGTAGCTACAGGGGATCCTACGAGCAGTACTTC
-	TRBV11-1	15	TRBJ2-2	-	CASSLSGTNTGELFF	TGTGCCAGCAGCTTATCAGGGACGAACACCGGGGAGCTGTTTTTT
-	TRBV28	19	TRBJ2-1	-	CASTPNGLKGGVGGNEQFF	TGTGCCAGCACCCCCAACGGACTAAAGGGGGGAGTAGGGGGGAATGAGCAGTTCTTC
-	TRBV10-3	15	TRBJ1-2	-	CAINDGGARSNGYTF	TGTGCCATCAATGATGGCGGAGCCCGATCCAATGGCTACACCTTC
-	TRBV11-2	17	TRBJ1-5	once	CASSLGPHGTLNQPQHF	TGTGCCAGCAGCTTAGGGCCCCACGGGACATTAAATCAGCCCCAGCATTTT
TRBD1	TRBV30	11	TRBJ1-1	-	CAWSGQELAFF	TGTGCCTGGAGCGGACAGGAGCTAGCTTTCTTT
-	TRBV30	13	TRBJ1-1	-	CALKGPVYTEAFF	TGTGCCTTGAAAGGCCCCGTGTACACTGAAGCTTTCTTT
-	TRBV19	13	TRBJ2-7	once	CASGGPNRDEQYF	TGTGCCAGCGGAGGCCCCAACAGGGACGAGCAGTACTTC
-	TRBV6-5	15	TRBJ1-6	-	CASSLLGLQGGALHF	TGTGCCAGCAGTTTACTGGGTCTACAGGGAGGCGCCCTCCACTTT
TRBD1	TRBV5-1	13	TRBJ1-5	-	CASSLDRDQPQHF	TGCGCCAGCAGCCTCGACAGGGACCAGCCCCAGCATTTT
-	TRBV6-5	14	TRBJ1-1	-	CASSWEGSRTEAFF	TGTGCCAGCAGCTGGGAGGGGAGTCGCACTGAAGCTTTCTTT
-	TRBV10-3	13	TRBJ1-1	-	CAISEPYSTEAFF	TGTGCCATCAGTGAGCCCTACAGCACTGAAGCTTTCTTT
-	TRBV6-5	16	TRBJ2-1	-	CASSYSAFSSYNEQFF	TGTGCCAGCAGTTACTCGGCTTTTAGCTCCTACAATGAGCAGTTCTTC
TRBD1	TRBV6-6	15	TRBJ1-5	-	CASSGPGQEIQPQHF	TGTGCCAGCAGTGGACCGGGACAGGAGATTCAGCCCCAGCATTTT
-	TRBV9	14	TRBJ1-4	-	CASSARNVGEKLFF	TGTGCCAGCAGCGCTCGAAATGTCGGTGAAAAACTGTTTTTT
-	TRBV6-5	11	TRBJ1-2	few	CASSSAYGYTF	TGTGCCAGCAGTTCCGCTTATGGCTACACCTTC
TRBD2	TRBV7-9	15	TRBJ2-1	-	CASRESLAVYNEQFF	TGTGCCAGCAGGGAATCCCTAGCGGTGTACAATGAGCAGTTCTTC
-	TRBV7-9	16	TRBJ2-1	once	CASSPGGIRSYNEQFF	TGTGCCAGCAGCCCAGGCGGGATCCGCTCCTACAATGAGCAGTTCTTC
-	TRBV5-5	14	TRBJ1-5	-	CASSFLGSNQPQHF	TGTGCTAGCAGCTTTTTGGGCAGCAATCAGCCCCAGCATTTT
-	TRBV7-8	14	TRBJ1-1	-	CASSHRTAMAEAFF	TGTGCCAGCAGTCATAGGACAGCGATGGCTGAAGCTTTCTTT
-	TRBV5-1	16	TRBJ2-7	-	CASSPVGAGLSYEQYF	TGCGCCAGCAGCCCCGTGGGGGCAGGGCTCTCCTACGAGCAGTACTTC
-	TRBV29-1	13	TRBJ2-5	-	CSVVRGVQETQYF	TGCAGCGTTGTCCGGGGAGTCCAAGAGACCCAGTACTTC
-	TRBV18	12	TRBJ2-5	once	CASSGGRETQYF	TGTGCCAGCTCAGGCGGCCGGGAGACCCAGTACTTC
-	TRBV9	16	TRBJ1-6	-	CASSVDVGVGHSPLHF	TGTGCCAGCAGCGTAGATGTGGGAGTGGGACATTCACCCCTCCACTTT
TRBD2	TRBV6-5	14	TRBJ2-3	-	CASTPTSGRDTQYF	TGTGCCAGCACTCCGACTAGCGGGAGAGATACGCAGTATTTT
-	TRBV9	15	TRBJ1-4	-	CASSVTLGSDEKLFF	TGTGCCAGCAGCGTAACCCTTGGGTCGGATGAAAAACTGTTTTTT
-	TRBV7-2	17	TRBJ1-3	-	CASSLAETRYSGNTIYF	TGTGCCAGCAGCTTAGCGGAGACACGCTACTCTGGAAACACCATATATTTT
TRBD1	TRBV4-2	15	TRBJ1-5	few	CASSQDFVRDRVQHF	TGTGCCAGCAGCCAAGATTTCGTCCGGGACAGGGTTCAGCATTTT
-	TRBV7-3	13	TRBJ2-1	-	CASSLTSQGEQFF	TGTGCCAGCAGCTTAACTAGTCAGGGTGAGCAGTTCTTC
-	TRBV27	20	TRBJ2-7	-	CASGARSVGSLFRSSYEQYF	TGTGCCAGCGGAGCCAGAAGTGTCGGCTCCCTCTTCAGATCCTCCTACGAGCAGTACTTC
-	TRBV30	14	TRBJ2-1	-	CAWSVLLATNEQFF	TGTGCCTGGAGTGTACTACTAGCCACCAATGAGCAGTTCTTC
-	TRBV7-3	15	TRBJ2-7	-	CASSPGTAGSYEQYF	TGTGCCAGCAGCCCTGGGACAGCGGGTTCCTACGAGCAGTACTTC
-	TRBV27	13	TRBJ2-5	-	CASSLSITETQYF	TGTGCCAGCAGTTTATCGATAACGGAGACCCAGTACTTC
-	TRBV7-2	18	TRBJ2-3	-	CASSLAGGGSQFTDTQYF	TGTGCCAGCAGCTTAGCGGGGGGCGGGAGCCAATTCACAGATACGCAGTATTTT
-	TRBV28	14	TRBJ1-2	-	CASSFPGPNYGYTF	TGTGCCAGCAGTTTCCCGGGGCCGAACTATGGCTACACCTTC
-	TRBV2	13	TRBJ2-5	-	CATGAVRKETQYF	TGTGCCACAGGGGCAGTCAGGAAAGAGACCCAGTACTTC
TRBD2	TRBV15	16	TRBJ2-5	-	CATSRDRTSGLETQYF	TGTGCCACCAGCAGAGATCGGACTAGCGGTTTAGAGACCCAGTACTTC
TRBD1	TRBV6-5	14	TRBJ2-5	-	CASRGQGAGETQYF	TGTGCCAGCAGGGGACAGGGAGCAGGGGAGACCCAGTACTTC
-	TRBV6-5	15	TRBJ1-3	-	CASSYSGGAGNTIYF	TGTGCCAGCAGTTACTCGGGGGGTGCTGGAAACACCATATATTTT
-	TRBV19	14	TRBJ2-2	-	CASTASGITGELFF	TGTGCCAGTACCGCGTCGGGGATCACCGGGGAGCTGTTTTTT